This T cell receptor (beta chain) was obtained from a study of radiotherapy plus CTLA-4 blockade in lung cancer. About the research overall: In around 19% of patients, objective responses were seen; roughly 30% had disease control. General study results and limits: Increased serum interferon-beta after radiation also reportedly predicted response strongly. The study found tumor-derived TCR clones expanded in blood after radiotherapy plus ipilimumab.

As for this clone: Its antigen is unidentified.

Germline-derived CDR1 and CDR2 are SNHLY and FYNNEI. CDR3 length equals 14 residues. The V segment lost 3 bases and the J segment 0 bases; nucleotides outside the gene matches: 1. The data were produced by immunoSEQ multiplex PCR, yet TCRdb's version contains in-frame clones alone and is incomplete. The sample yields roughly 46,000 clones, 65% to 85% seen once. The receptor's source is a human donor with non-small cell lung cancer who had stable disease on radiotherapy plus ipilimumab. This sequence joins TRBV2 and TRBJ1-2; 7 nucleotides align to TRBD1. The sequencing here drew on peripheral blood, taken from a patient treated with radiotherapy plus ipilimumab. The CDR3 DNA reads TGTGCCAGCAGTGAGGGACAGCCTAACTATGGCTACACCTTC. Translated, it gives CASSEGQPNYGYTF.